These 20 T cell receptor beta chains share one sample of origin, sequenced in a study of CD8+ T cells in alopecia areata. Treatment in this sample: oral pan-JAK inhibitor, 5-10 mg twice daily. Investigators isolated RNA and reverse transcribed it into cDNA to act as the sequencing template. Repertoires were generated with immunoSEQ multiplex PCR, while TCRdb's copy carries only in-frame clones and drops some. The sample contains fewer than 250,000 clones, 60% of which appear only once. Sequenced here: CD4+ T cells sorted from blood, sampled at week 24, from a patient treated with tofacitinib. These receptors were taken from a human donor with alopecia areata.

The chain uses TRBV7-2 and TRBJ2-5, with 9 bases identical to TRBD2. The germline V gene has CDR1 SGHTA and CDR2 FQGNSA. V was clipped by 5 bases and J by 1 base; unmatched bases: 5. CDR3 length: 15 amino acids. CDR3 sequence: CASSRLLAGQETQYF. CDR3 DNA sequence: TGTGCCAGCAGCCGGCTACTAGCGGGCCAAGAGACCCAGTACTTC.

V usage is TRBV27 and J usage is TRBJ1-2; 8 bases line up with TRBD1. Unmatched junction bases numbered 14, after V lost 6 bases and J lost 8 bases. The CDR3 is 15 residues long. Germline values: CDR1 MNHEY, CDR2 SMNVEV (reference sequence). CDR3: CASRTVRTGWKGYTF. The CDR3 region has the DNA TGTGCCAGCAGGACGGTCAGGACAGGGTGGAAAGGCTACACCTTC.

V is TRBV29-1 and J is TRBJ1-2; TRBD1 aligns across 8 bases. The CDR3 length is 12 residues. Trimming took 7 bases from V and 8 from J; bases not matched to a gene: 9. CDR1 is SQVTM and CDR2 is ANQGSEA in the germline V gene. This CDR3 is CSAWGQVVGYTF. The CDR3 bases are TGCAGCGCGTGGGGACAGGTTGTGGGCTACACCTTC. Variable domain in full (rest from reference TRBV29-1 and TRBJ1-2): SAVISQKPSRDICQRGTSLTIQCQVDSQVTMMFWYRQQPGQSLTLIATANQGSEATYESGFVIDKFPISRPNLTFSTLTVSNMSPEDSSIYLCSAWGQVVGYTFGSGTRLTVV.

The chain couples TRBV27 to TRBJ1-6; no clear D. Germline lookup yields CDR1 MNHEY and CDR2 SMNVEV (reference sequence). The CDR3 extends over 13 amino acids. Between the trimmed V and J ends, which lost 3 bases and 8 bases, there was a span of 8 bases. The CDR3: CASSLRVDSPLHF. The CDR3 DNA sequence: TGTGCCAGCAGTTTGAGGGTGGATTCACCCCTCCACTTT.

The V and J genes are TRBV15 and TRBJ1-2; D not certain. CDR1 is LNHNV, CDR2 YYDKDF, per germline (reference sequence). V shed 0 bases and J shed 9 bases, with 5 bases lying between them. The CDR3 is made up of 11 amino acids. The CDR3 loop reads CATSRDSSYTF. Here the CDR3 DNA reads TGTGCCACCAGCAGAGATTCCAGCTACACCTTC.

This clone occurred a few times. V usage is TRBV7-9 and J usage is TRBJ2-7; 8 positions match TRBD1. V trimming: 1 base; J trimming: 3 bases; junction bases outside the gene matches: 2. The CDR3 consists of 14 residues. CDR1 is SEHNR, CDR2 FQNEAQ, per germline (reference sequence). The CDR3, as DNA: TGTGCCAGCAGCTTAGGGGGACAGGTCTACGAGCAGTACTTC. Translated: CASSLGGQVYEQYF.

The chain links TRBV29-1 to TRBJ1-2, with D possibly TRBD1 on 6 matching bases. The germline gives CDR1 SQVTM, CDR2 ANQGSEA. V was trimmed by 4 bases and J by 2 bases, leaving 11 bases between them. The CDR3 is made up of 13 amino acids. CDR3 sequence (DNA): TGCAGCGTTGGCCTGGACAGAAACTATGGCTACACCTTC. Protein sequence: CSVGLDRNYGYTF.

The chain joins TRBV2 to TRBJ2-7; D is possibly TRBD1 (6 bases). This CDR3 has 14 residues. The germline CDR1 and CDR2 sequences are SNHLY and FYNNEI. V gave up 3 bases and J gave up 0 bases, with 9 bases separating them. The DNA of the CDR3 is TGTGCCAGCAGTGAGACAGGAGCCTCCTACGAGCAGTACTTC. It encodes CASSETGASYEQYF.

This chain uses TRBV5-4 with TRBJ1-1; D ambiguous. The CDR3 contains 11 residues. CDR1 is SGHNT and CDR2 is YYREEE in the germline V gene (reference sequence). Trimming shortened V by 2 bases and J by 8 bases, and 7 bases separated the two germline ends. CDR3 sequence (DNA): TGTGCCAGCAGCTTAGAGTCGGAAGCTTTCTTT. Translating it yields CASSLESEAFF.

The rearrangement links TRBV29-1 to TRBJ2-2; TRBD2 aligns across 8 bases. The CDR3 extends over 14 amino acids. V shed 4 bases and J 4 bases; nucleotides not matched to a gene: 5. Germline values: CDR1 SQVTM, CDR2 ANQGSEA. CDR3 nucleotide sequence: TGCAGCGTTGCGGTCGCGGGGGGCACCGGGGAGCTGTTTTTT. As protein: CSVAVAGGTGELFF.

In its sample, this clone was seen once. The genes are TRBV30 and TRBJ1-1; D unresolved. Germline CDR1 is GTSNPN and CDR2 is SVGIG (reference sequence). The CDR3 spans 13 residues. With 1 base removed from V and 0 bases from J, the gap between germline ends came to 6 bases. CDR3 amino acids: CAWSDKLNTEAFF. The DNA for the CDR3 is TGTGCCTGGAGTGACAAGTTGAACACTGAAGCTTTCTTT.

The CDR3 sequence is CASSLEFVGNSPLHF. In DNA, the CDR3 is TGCGCCAGCAGCTTGGAGTTTGTCGGTAATTCACCCCTCCACTTT. J is TRBJ1-6 and V is TRBV5-1; no reliable D call. The CDR3 contains 15 residues. V lost 0 bases and J lost 6, with 10 bases in between. From germline, CDR1 is SGHRS and CDR2 YFSETQ.

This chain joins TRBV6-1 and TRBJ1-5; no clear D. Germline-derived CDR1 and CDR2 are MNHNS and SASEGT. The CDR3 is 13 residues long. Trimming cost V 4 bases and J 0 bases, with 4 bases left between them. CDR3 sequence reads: CASSGNSNQPQHF. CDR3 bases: TGTGCCAGCAGTGGCAATAGCAATCAGCCCCAGCATTTT.

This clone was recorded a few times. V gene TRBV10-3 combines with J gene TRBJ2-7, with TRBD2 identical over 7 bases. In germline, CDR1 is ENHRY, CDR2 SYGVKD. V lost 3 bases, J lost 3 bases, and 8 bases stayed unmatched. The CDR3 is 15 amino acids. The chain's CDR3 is CAISDRGGGDYEQYF. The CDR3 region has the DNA TGTGCCATCAGTGATCGGGGCGGGGGAGACTACGAGCAGTACTTC.

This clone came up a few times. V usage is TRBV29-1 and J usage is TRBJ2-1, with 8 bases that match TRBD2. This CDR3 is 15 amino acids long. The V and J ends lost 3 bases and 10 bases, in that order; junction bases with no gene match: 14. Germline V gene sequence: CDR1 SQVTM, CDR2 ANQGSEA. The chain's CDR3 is CSVEPRSGGVVEQFF. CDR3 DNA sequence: TGCAGCGTTGAGCCTCGCAGCGGGGGCGTAGTGGAGCAGTTCTTC.

The CDR3 reads CAISDDTNSPLHF. In nucleotides, the CDR3 is TGTGCCATCAGTGATGACACCAATTCACCCCTCCACTTT. The chain couples TRBV10-3 to TRBJ1-6; D is unclear. CDR3 length: 13 residues. Per germline, CDR1 ENHRY and CDR2 SYGVKD. The ends were cut back, 3 bases at V and 7 bases at J, with 7 bases in the middle.

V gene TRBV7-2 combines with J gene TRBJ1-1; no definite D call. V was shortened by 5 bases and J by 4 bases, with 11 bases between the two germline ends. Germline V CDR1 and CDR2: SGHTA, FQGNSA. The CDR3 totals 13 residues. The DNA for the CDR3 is TGTGCCAGCAGCCGTTCATTCAGCACTGAAGCTTTCTTT. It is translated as CASSRSFSTEAFF.

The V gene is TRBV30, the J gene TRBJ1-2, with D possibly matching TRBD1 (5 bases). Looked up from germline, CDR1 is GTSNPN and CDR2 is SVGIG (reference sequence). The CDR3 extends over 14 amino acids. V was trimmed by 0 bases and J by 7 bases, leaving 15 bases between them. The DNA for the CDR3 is TGTGCCTGGAGTGTAGGTCAGACAGTGGGTGGCTACACCTTC. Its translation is CAWSVGQTVGGYTF.

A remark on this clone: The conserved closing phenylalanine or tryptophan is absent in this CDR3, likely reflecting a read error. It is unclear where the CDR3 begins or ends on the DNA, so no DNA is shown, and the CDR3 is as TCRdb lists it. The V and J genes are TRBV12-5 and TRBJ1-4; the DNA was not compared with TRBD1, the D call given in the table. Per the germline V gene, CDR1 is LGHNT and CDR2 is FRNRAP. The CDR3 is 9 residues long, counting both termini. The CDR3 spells CASVRQGEN.

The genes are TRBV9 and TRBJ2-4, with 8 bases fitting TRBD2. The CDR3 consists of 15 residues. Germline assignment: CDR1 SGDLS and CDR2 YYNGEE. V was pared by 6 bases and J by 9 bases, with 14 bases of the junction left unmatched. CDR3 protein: CASNPAGASWGIQYF. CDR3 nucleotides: TGTGCCAGCAATCCAGCGGGGGCATCATGGGGCATTCAGTACTTC. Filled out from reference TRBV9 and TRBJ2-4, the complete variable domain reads DSGVTQTPKHLITATGQRVTLRCSPRSGDLSVYWYQQSLDQGLQFLIQYYNGEERAKGNILERFSAQQFPDLHSELNLSSLELGDSALYFCASNPAGASWGIQYFGAGTRLSVL.